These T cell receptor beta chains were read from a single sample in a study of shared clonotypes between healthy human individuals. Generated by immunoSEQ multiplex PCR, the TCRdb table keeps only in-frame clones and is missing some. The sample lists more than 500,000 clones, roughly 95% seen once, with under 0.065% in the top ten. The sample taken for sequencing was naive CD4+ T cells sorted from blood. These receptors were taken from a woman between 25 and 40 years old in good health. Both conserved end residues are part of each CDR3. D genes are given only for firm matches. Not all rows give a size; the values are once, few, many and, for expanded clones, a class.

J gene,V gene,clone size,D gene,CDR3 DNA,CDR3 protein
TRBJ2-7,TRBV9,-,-,TGTGCCAGCACCCAGGGGCCATTCTCCTACGAGCAGTACTTC,CASTQGPFSYEQYF
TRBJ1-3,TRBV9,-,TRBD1,TGTGCCAGCAGCGTAGTAGGGGACAGGCTGAACACCATATATTTT,CASSVVGDRLNTIYF
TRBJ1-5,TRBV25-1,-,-,TGTGCCAGCAGTGAATTTCTGGGCTGGCAGCCCCAGCATTTT,CASSEFLGWQPQHF
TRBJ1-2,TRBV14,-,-,TGTGCCAGCAGCCAAGATGGAGCAGGTGGCTACACCTTC,CASSQDGAGGYTF
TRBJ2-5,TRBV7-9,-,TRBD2,TGTGCCAGCAGCTCGGGACTAGCGGGAGTCTATAAGTACTTC,CASSSGLAGVYKYF
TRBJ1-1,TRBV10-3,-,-,TGTGCCATCAGTGAGTCCGCTGAAGCTTTCTTT,CAISESAEAFF
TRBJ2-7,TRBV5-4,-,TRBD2,TGTGCCAGCAGCTCCGGGACTAGCGGGACCTACGAGCAGTACTTC,CASSSGTSGTYEQYF
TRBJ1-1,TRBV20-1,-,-,TGCAGTGCTCCGGCGGGCGCGGCTTTCTTT,CSAPAGAAFF
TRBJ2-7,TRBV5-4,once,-,TGTGCCAGCAGCTATATTGCGACTCAGGAAAGAGAGCAGTACTTC,CASSYIATQEREQYF
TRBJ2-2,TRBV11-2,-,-,TGTGCCAGCAACTCCGATTTGGGGACCGGGGAGCTGTTTTTT,CASNSDLGTGELFF
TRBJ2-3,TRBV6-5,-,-,TGTGCCAGCAGTTACCGCGGGGAAGATACGCAGTATTTT,CASSYRGEDTQYF
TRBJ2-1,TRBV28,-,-,TGTGCCAGCAGCCCCGGGGGTCGGGGCGGGCAGTTCTTC,CASSPGGRGGQFF
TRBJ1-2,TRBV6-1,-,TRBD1,TGTGCCAGCAGATTGGGACAGGGGGCCTATGGCTACACCTTC,CASRLGQGAYGYTF
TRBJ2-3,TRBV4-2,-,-,TGTGCCAGCAGCCAAGGGCCCCCTGCCGGGGGCGAGGGTACGCAGTATTTT,CASSQGPPAGGEGTQYF
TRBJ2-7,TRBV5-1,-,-,TGCGCCAGCAGCCTCCCCGTGGGTACCGGTTTGAGTTCCCGCTCCTACGAGCAGTACTTC,CASSLPVGTGLSSRSYEQYF
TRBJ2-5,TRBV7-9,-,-,TGTGCCAGCAGCGATGACAGTCTAGGAGAGACCCAGTACTTC,CASSDDSLGETQYF
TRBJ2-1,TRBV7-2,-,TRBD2,TGTGCCAGCAGCTCCCTAGCGGGCTCCTACAATGAGCAGTTCTTC,CASSSLAGSYNEQFF
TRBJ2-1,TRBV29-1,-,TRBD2,TGCAGCGTCGAAAAGCGGGAGGCGGGGTACAATGAGCAGTTCTTC,CSVEKREAGYNEQFF
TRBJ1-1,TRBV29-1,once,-,TGCAGCGCTATACAGGGAAACACTGAAGCTTTCTTT,CSAIQGNTEAFF
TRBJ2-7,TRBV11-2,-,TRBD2,TGTGCCAGCAGCTTAGTGAGGCTAGCGGGTCGTACCTACGAGCAGTACTTC,CASSLVRLAGRTYEQYF
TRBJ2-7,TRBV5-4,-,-,TGTGCCAGCAGCTTCATGGGGAACTCCTACGAGCAGTACTTC,CASSFMGNSYEQYF
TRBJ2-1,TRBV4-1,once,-,TGCGCCAGCAGCCAAGAAAAGGAACAGGCGAGGAATGAGCAGTTCTTC,CASSQEKEQARNEQFF
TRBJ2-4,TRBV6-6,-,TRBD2,TGTGCCAGCAGTTACTATACGGGAGGGAAAAACATTCAGTACTTT,CASSYYTGGKNIQYF
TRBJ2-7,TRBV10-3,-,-,TGTGCCATCAGTGAGTCAACTTCGGAGCAGTACTTC,CAISESTSEQYF
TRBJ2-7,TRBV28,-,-,TGTGCCAGCACTCCCGGGGCGCTAGCTTCGTCCTACGAGCAGTACTTC,CASTPGALASSYEQYF
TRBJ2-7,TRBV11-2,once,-,TGTGCCAGCAGCTTAGTCGGAGGCCACTACGAGCAGTACTTC,CASSLVGGHYEQYF
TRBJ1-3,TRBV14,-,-,TGTGCCAGCAGTCTTCATACAGCGTACTCTGGAAACACCATATATTTT,CASSLHTAYSGNTIYF
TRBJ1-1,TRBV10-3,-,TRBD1,TGTGCCACCCTCCAGGGGGTGGACACTGAAGCTTTCTTT,CATLQGVDTEAFF
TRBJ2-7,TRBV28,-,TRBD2,TGTGCCAGCAGTTTCCCTAGCGGGAGTTACGAGCAGTACTTC,CASSFPSGSYEQYF
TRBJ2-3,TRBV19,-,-,TGTGCCAGTAGTATGGGGGGCACAGATACGCAGTATTTT,CASSMGGTDTQYF
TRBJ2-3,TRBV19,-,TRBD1,TGTGCCAGTAGTTATTCGGGGGACAGGGGATCAGATACGCAGTATTTT,CASSYSGDRGSDTQYF
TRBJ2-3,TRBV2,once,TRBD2,TGTGCCAGCAGTGAAGGGACTAGCGGCACAGATACGCAGTATTTT,CASSEGTSGTDTQYF
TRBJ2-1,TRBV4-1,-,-,TGCGCCAGCAGCCAAGTTCCGGGCGGGTACAATGAGCAGTTCTTC,CASSQVPGGYNEQFF
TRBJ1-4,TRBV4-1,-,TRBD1,TGCGCCAGCAGCCATTACCCGGGACAGCGAAATGAAAAACTGTTTTTT,CASSHYPGQRNEKLFF
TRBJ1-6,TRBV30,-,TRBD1,TGTGCCTGGTCAGGGGGCCCTAATTCACCCCTCCACTTT,CAWSGGPNSPLHF
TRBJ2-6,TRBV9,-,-,TGTGCCAGCAGCGTGGGAGGGGCCAACGTCCTGACTTTC,CASSVGGANVLTF
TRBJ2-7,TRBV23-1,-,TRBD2,TGCGCCAGCAGTCAATCGGGAGGGACGGTACCTCACACCTCTACCTACGAGCAGTACTTC,CASSQSGGTVPHTSTYEQYF
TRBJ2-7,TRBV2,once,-,TGTGCCAGCAGTGAAGGAAGAAAAAGGTACGAGCAGTACTTC,CASSEGRKRYEQYF
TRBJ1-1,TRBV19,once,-,TGTGCCAGTACCCCGGGGCAGACGAACACTGAAGCTTTCTTT,CASTPGQTNTEAFF
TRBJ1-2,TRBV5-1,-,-,TGCGCCAGCAGCTATCCCGCCAAACAACTGACAGTGTATGGCTACACCTTC,CASSYPAKQLTVYGYTF